These T cell receptor beta chains were read from a single sample in a study of T-cell reconstitution after alpha-beta-depleted transplantation in children. TCRdb ran MiXCR on the PCR reads and lists one entry per CDR3 protein. This table holds 380,000 or so distinct CDR3 sequences, 13% found once. This material consisted of PBMCs, taken from the stem cell graft. The receptors shown here come from a human donor who donated a stem cell graft to a child with Fanconi anemia. CDR3s include the opening cysteine and the closing phenylalanine or tryptophan. The order of the fields is clone size, V gene, D gene, J gene, CDR3 protein, CDR3 DNA. A D gene is named only where the DNA matches it firmly. The size entry is marked missing in some rows and otherwise reads once, few, many or a size class.

clone size: few
V gene: TRBV5-1
D gene: TRBD1
J gene: TRBJ2-2
CDR3 protein: CASSSAGQGSGELFF
CDR3 DNA: TGCGCCAGCAGCTCCGCGGGACAGGGGTCCGGGGAGCTGTTTTTT

clone size: .
V gene: TRBV20-1
D gene: .
J gene: TRBJ1-1
CDR3 protein: CSCVHGPVGAFF
CDR3 DNA: TGCTCCTGCGTGCATGGACCCGTCGGAGCTTTCTTT

clone size: .
V gene: TRBV7-9
D gene: .
J gene: TRBJ1-1
CDR3 protein: CASSLGYGSEAFF
CDR3 DNA: TGTGCCAGCAGCTTAGGATATGGTAGTGAAGCTTTCTTT

clone size: many
V gene: TRBV3-1
D gene: TRBD1
J gene: TRBJ1-2
CDR3 protein: CASSHHDRDGYTF
CDR3 DNA: TGTGCCAGCAGCCATCACGACAGGGATGGCTACACCTTC

clone size: many
V gene: TRBV4-1
D gene: .
J gene: TRBJ1-5
CDR3 protein: CASSTGYDQPQHF
CDR3 DNA: TGCGCCAGCAGTACGGGGTATGATCAGCCCCAGCATTTT

clone size: .
V gene: TRBV5-1
D gene: TRBD2
J gene: TRBJ2-3
CDR3 protein: CASSGLSGGPSPSTDTQYF
CDR3 DNA: TGCGCCAGCAGCGGGCTTAGCGGGGGGCCCTCTCCCAGCACAGATACGCAGTATTTT

clone size: many
V gene: TRBV4-3
D gene: TRBD1
J gene: TRBJ2-1
CDR3 protein: CASSQDRDRGNNEQFF
CDR3 DNA: TGCGCCAGCAGCCAGGACCGGGACAGGGGAAACAATGAGCAGTTCTTC

clone size: few
V gene: TRBV11-3
D gene: TRBD2
J gene: TRBJ2-1
CDR3 protein: CASSLVVSGRAVEQFF
CDR3 DNA: TGTGCCAGCAGCTTAGTAGTATCGGGGAGGGCGGTTGAGCAGTTCTTC

clone size: many
V gene: TRBV9
D gene: .
J gene: TRBJ1-1
CDR3 protein: CASSVGGDTEAFF
CDR3 DNA: TGTGCCAGCAGCGTCGGGGGGGACACTGAAGCTTTCTTT

clone size: .
V gene: TRBV6-2/TRBV6-3
D gene: TRBD1
J gene: TRBJ2-1
CDR3 protein: CASRNAGGSEQFF
CDR3 DNA: TGTGCCAGCAGGAATGCAGGGGGCAGTGAGCAGTTCTTC

clone size: .
V gene: TRBV7-2
D gene: TRBD2
J gene: TRBJ2-3
CDR3 protein: CASSPLAGGDTQYF
CDR3 DNA: TGTGCCAGCAGCCCGCTAGCGGGGGGAGATACGCAGTATTTT

clone size: many
V gene: TRBV5-1
D gene: .
J gene: TRBJ2-1
CDR3 protein: CASRPQGGYNEQFF
CDR3 DNA: TGCGCCAGCAGGCCACAGGGTGGCTACAATGAGCAGTTCTTC

clone size: many
V gene: TRBV9
D gene: .
J gene: TRBJ2-7
CDR3 protein: CASSVGPDNVSEQYF
CDR3 DNA: TGTGCCAGCAGCGTAGGACCAGATAATGTTTCCGAGCAGTACTTC

clone size: few
V gene: TRBV29-1
D gene: TRBD1
J gene: TRBJ2-7
CDR3 protein: CSAGQQSYEQYF
CDR3 DNA: TGCAGCGCGGGACAGCAATCCTACGAGCAGTACTTC

clone size: many
V gene: TRBV5-1
D gene: TRBD1
J gene: TRBJ2-5
CDR3 protein: CASSQGQLKETQYF
CDR3 DNA: TGCGCCAGCAGCCAGGGACAGTTGAAAGAGACCCAGTACTTC

clone size: .
V gene: TRBV27
D gene: .
J gene: TRBJ2-3
CDR3 protein: CASSLWGNTDTQYF
CDR3 DNA: TGTGCCAGCAGTTTGTGGGGAAACACAGATACGCAGTATTTT

clone size: .
V gene: TRBV5-1
D gene: .
J gene: TRBJ2-1
CDR3 protein: CASSLFQGGLGEQFF
CDR3 DNA: TGCGCCAGCAGCTTATTTCAGGGGGGGTTGGGTGAGCAGTTCTTC

clone size: once
V gene: TRBV12-3/TRBV12-4
D gene: .
J gene: TRBJ2-3
CDR3 protein: CASSRADSPSVDTQYF
CDR3 DNA: TGTGCCAGCAGCCGTGCGGACAGCCCATCGGTAGATACGCAGTATTTT

clone size: few
V gene: TRBV4-2
D gene: .
J gene: TRBJ2-2
CDR3 protein: CASSRSGQFTGELFF
CDR3 DNA: TGTGCCAGCAGCCGATCTGGACAGTTCACCGGGGAGCTGTTTTTT

clone size: many
V gene: TRBV20-1
D gene: .
J gene: TRBJ2-6
CDR3 protein: CSAPHWADSGANVLTF
CDR3 DNA: TGCAGTGCCCCCCATTGGGCCGACTCTGGGGCCAACGTCCTGACTTTC

clone size: many
V gene: TRBV20-1
D gene: .
J gene: TRBJ1-2
CDR3 protein: CSANAGGIYGYTF
CDR3 DNA: TGCAGTGCTAACGCAGGCGGAATCTATGGCTACACCTTC

clone size: many
V gene: TRBV12-3/TRBV12-4
D gene: TRBD1
J gene: TRBJ1-2
CDR3 protein: CASSLGQGGGYTF
CDR3 DNA: TGTGCCAGCAGTCTTGGACAGGGTGGTGGCTACACCTTC

clone size: .
V gene: TRBV19
D gene: .
J gene: TRBJ1-1
CDR3 protein: CASRGSGTEAFF
CDR3 DNA: TGTGCCAGTAGGGGAAGCGGGACTGAAGCTTTCTTT

clone size: few
V gene: TRBV4-3
D gene: .
J gene: TRBJ2-1
CDR3 protein: CASSQFRDSPGAAYNEQFF
CDR3 DNA: TGCGCCAGCAGCCAATTCCGGGACTCACCGGGGGCGGCCTACAATGAGCAGTTCTTC

clone size: few
V gene: TRBV20-1
D gene: .
J gene: TRBJ1-4
CDR3 protein: CSARDQQALGELFF
CDR3 DNA: TGCAGTGCTAGAGATCAGCAGGCCCTAGGGGAACTGTTTTTT

clone size: few
V gene: TRBV18
D gene: .
J gene: TRBJ1-1
CDR3 protein: CASSHRAMNTEAFF
CDR3 DNA: TGTGCCAGCTCACACAGGGCTATGAACACTGAAGCTTTCTTT

clone size: many
V gene: TRBV20-1
D gene: TRBD2
J gene: TRBJ2-3
CDR3 protein: CSARNGGVDTQYF
CDR3 DNA: TGCAGTGCTAGAAACGGGGGGGTGGATACGCAGTATTTT

clone size: .
V gene: TRBV7-9
D gene: .
J gene: TRBJ2-1
CDR3 protein: CASSLTEYNEQFF
CDR3 DNA: TGTGCCAGCAGCTTAACGGAATACAATGAGCAGTTCTTC

clone size: few
V gene: TRBV5-5
D gene: .
J gene: TRBJ1-2
CDR3 protein: CASSLLTTLYGYTF
CDR3 DNA: TGTGCCAGCAGCTTGCTGACCACCCTCTATGGCTACACCTTC

clone size: .
V gene: TRBV5-5
D gene: TRBD1
J gene: TRBJ1-1
CDR3 protein: CASGQGTNTEAFF
CDR3 DNA: TGTGCCAGCGGACAGGGTACGAACACTGAAGCTTTCTTT

clone size: .
V gene: TRBV20-1
D gene: .
J gene: TRBJ1-5
CDR3 protein: CSAPEPGDPYQPQHF
CDR3 DNA: TGCAGTGCACCAGAGCCTGGGGACCCTTATCAGCCCCAGCATTTT

clone size: .
V gene: TRBV12-3/TRBV12-4
D gene: TRBD1
J gene: TRBJ2-3
CDR3 protein: CASRSSGQGSSEQYF
CDR3 DNA: TGTGCCAGCAGATCCTCGGGACAGGGTTCGAGTGAGCAGTATTTT

clone size: few
V gene: TRBV20-1
D gene: TRBD2
J gene: TRBJ2-1
CDR3 protein: CSALSGANNEQFF
CDR3 DNA: TGCAGTGCTCTCAGCGGGGCAAACAATGAGCAGTTCTTC

clone size: few
V gene: TRBV27
D gene: TRBD2
J gene: TRBJ2-7
CDR3 protein: CASSLSPRLAGGRAYEQYF
CDR3 DNA: TGTGCCAGCAGTTTATCTCCTCGACTAGCGGGGGGCCGGGCGTACGAGCAGTACTTC

clone size: .
V gene: TRBV19
D gene: .
J gene: TRBJ1-1
CDR3 protein: CASSITDGRSNTEAFF
CDR3 DNA: TGTGCCAGTAGTATAACGGACGGTCGGTCGAACACTGAAGCTTTCTTT

clone size: few
V gene: TRBV2
D gene: .
J gene: TRBJ1-5
CDR3 protein: CASMGDQSQPQHF
CDR3 DNA: TGTGCCAGCATGGGGGACCAAAGTCAGCCCCAGCATTTT

clone size: few
V gene: TRBV5-6
D gene: TRBD1
J gene: TRBJ1-4
CDR3 protein: CASSLLQGGNEKLFF
CDR3 DNA: TGTGCCAGCAGCTTGCTACAGGGGGGGAATGAAAAACTGTTTTTT

clone size: few
V gene: TRBV5-1
D gene: .
J gene: TRBJ2-2
CDR3 protein: CASRETTGELFF
CDR3 DNA: TGCGCCAGCAGGGAAACAACGGGGGAGCTGTTTTTT

clone size: few
V gene: TRBV3-1
D gene: .
J gene: TRBJ1-4
CDR3 protein: CASSLGWGLSEKLFF
CDR3 DNA: TGTGCCAGCAGCCTAGGGTGGGGTCTAAGTGAAAAACTGTTTTTT

clone size: few
V gene: TRBV9
D gene: .
J gene: TRBJ1-2
CDR3 protein: CASSVGTSVNYGYTF
CDR3 DNA: TGTGCCAGCAGCGTAGGAACGTCGGTAAACTATGGCTACACCTTC

clone size: few
V gene: TRBV7-9
D gene: .
J gene: TRBJ2-5
CDR3 protein: CASTPRGGTQYF
CDR3 DNA: TGTGCCAGCACCCCACGAGGGGGGACCCAGTACTTC

clone size: .
V gene: TRBV12-3/TRBV12-4
D gene: .
J gene: TRBJ2-2
CDR3 protein: CASSLTASQITGELFF
CDR3 DNA: TGTGCCAGCAGTTTAACGGCTAGTCAAATCACCGGGGAGCTGTTTTTT

clone size: many
V gene: TRBV7-6
D gene: .
J gene: TRBJ2-3
CDR3 protein: CASSLNPGTLLGDTQYF
CDR3 DNA: TGTGCCAGCAGCTTAAACCCCGGGACACTCCTTGGCGATACGCAGTATTTT

clone size: .
V gene: TRBV11-2
D gene: TRBD2
J gene: TRBJ2-7
CDR3 protein: CASSLGSSGSTYEQYF
CDR3 DNA: TGTGCCAGCAGCTTAGGATCTAGCGGGAGTACCTACGAGCAGTACTTC

clone size: .
V gene: TRBV4-1
D gene: TRBD2
J gene: TRBJ2-5
CDR3 protein: CASSQRRLAGEKQETQYF
CDR3 DNA: TGCGCCAGCAGCCAACGACGACTAGCGGGGGAGAAGCAAGAGACCCAGTACTTC

clone size: few
V gene: TRBV6-5
D gene: .
J gene: TRBJ2-2
CDR3 protein: CASSLRRVRNTGELFF
CDR3 DNA: TGTGCCAGCAGTCTCCGAAGGGTGCGCAACACCGGGGAGCTGTTTTTT

clone size: .
V gene: TRBV12-3/TRBV12-4
D gene: TRBD2
J gene: TRBJ2-2
CDR3 protein: CASIPLSGAGLARTGELFF
CDR3 DNA: TGTGCCAGCATTCCCCTCTCCGGCGCGGGACTAGCCCGCACCGGGGAGCTGTTTTTT

clone size: few
V gene: TRBV2
D gene: .
J gene: TRBJ2-2
CDR3 protein: CASKRDPGNTGELFF
CDR3 DNA: TGTGCCAGCAAACGGGACCCTGGGAACACCGGGGAGCTGTTTTTT

clone size: many
V gene: TRBV10-2
D gene: TRBD1
J gene: TRBJ2-5
CDR3 protein: CASSWTGAAQETQYF
CDR3 DNA: TGCGCCAGCAGCTGGACAGGGGCGGCCCAAGAGACCCAGTACTTC

clone size: .
V gene: TRBV29-1
D gene: .
J gene: TRBJ1-1
CDR3 protein: CSARENANTEAFF
CDR3 DNA: TGCAGCGCCCGAGAGAACGCCAACACTGAAGCTTTCTTT

clone size: few
V gene: TRBV9
D gene: TRBD2
J gene: TRBJ2-1
CDR3 protein: CASSVSGETYNEQFF
CDR3 DNA: TGTGCCAGCAGCGTTAGCGGGGAGACCTACAATGAGCAGTTCTTC

clone size: few
V gene: TRBV11-2
D gene: TRBD2
J gene: TRBJ2-1
CDR3 protein: CASSSTLGGVDNEQFF
CDR3 DNA: TGTGCCAGCAGCTCGACATTGGGGGGGGTCGACAATGAGCAGTTCTTC

clone size: .
V gene: TRBV5-6
D gene: .
J gene: TRBJ2-5
CDR3 protein: CASRERGIGETQYF
CDR3 DNA: TGTGCCAGCAGGGAGCGAGGGATAGGGGAGACCCAGTACTTC

clone size: .
V gene: TRBV2
D gene: .
J gene: TRBJ1-1
CDR3 protein: CASRFDTGGTEAFF
CDR3 DNA: TGTGCCAGCAGATTTGATACGGGGGGGACTGAAGCTTTCTTT

clone size: many
V gene: TRBV3-1
D gene: .
J gene: TRBJ2-1
CDR3 protein: CASSQGGLREQFF
CDR3 DNA: TGTGCCAGCAGCCAAGGGGGCCTGAGGGAGCAGTTCTTC

clone size: few
V gene: TRBV6-5
D gene: .
J gene: TRBJ1-1
CDR3 protein: CASSYGERLTEAFF
CDR3 DNA: TGTGCCAGCAGTTACGGAGAGAGGTTAACGGAAGCTTTCTTT

clone size: many
V gene: TRBV7-2
D gene: .
J gene: TRBJ2-5
CDR3 protein: CASSSEIADWRVF
CDR3 DNA: TGTGCCAGCAGCTCAGAAATTGCGGACTGGAGGGTCTTC

clone size: .
V gene: TRBV10-3
D gene: .
J gene: TRBJ2-7
CDR3 protein: CAIPGVRGEQYF
CDR3 DNA: TGTGCCATCCCAGGGGTCCGGGGAGAGCAGTACTTC

clone size: .
V gene: TRBV4-3
D gene: TRBD1
J gene: TRBJ1-5
CDR3 protein: CASSQDLRTGAQPQHF
CDR3 DNA: TGCGCCAGCAGCCAAGATCTCCGGACAGGGGCTCAGCCCCAGCATTTT